What follows are 25 T cell receptor beta chains derived from one specimen sequenced in a study of T cell responses to AZD1222 COVID-19 vaccine (dated by TCRdb to the early 2020s). The time point tag for this specimen amounts to: baseline before first vaccination. To prepare the library, the immunoSEQ multiplex PCR assay was applied. TCRdb holds this immuneACCESS table with in-frame rearrangements only. Some clones are missing; in checked studies, unresolved V genes explain under half, and the rest has no known cause. Across this sample there are 75,000 to 100,000 clones, with around nine tenths seen only once. Of the sample, around 3% is held by the ten largest clones. The sample was peripheral blood, taken on day 0 of AZD1222 vaccination. The receptors stem from an adult in good health.

The chain has TRBV5-1 and TRBJ1-2, with 12 nucleotides matching TRBD1. The CDR3 is 16 amino acids. Trimming removed 3 bases from V and 8 bases from J; junction bases left unmatched: 11. The germline CDR1 and CDR2 sequences are SGHRS and YFSETQ. The CDR3 sequence: CASSSYRDRGPYGYTF. The CDR3 nucleotides are TGCGCCAGCAGCTCTTACCGGGACAGGGGGCCCTACGGCTACACCTTC.

This clone appeared a few times. The rearrangement links TRBV3-1 (or the pseudogene TRBV3-2) to TRBJ2-7; the D is unclear. V lost 2 bases to trimming and J lost 3 bases, with 8 bases between them. Per the germline V gene, CDR1 is LGHDT and CDR2 is YNNKEL (reference sequence). The CDR3 spans 13 residues. The CDR3 DNA is TGTGCCAGCAGCCAAATCCACAGCTACGAGCAGTACTTC. Its translation: CASSQIHSYEQYF.

The chain couples TRBV6-1 to TRBJ1-5; D gene uncertain. Germline assignment: CDR1 MNHNS and CDR2 SASEGT. V was cut by 0 bases and J by 0 bases, with 12 bases left in between. The CDR3 has 17 residues. The CDR3 DNA reads as TGTGCCAGCAGTGAAGCCTTGGGTAGCTATAGCAATCAGCCCCAGCATTTT. It is translated as CASSEALGSYSNQPQHF.

The genes are TRBV5-1 and TRBJ1-1, with 7 bases aligning to TRBD1. The V and J ends lost 4 bases and 3 bases, in that order; junction bases with no gene match: 3. Germline CDR1 is SGHRS and CDR2 is YFSETQ. There are 13 residues in the CDR3. The CDR3 nucleotides are TGCGCCAGCAGCCGGGACAGCTACACTGAAGCTTTCTTT. Encoded protein: CASSRDSYTEAFF.

There are a few counts of this clone. The chain has TRBV3-1 (or the pseudogene TRBV3-2) and TRBJ2-5; 9 positions agree with TRBD2. The V gene end was trimmed by 2 bases and the J gene end by 2 bases; junction bases not matched to a gene: 9. The germline gives CDR1 LGHDT, CDR2 YNNKEL (reference sequence). The CDR3 runs to 17 residues. The CDR3 coding sequence is TGTGCCAGCAGCCAAACGAGCGCGGGAGGGGGACAAGAGACCCAGTACTTC. This codes for CASSQTSAGGGQETQYF.

This clone was counted a single time. The chain combines TRBV4-2 with TRBJ2-2, with 7 nucleotides matching TRBD1. J gave up 0 bases and V 0 bases, and 7 bases lay outside the gene matches. Germline values: CDR1 LGHNA, CDR2 YNFKEQ. The CDR3 loop spans 18 amino acids. In nucleotides, the CDR3 is TGTGCCAGCAGCCAAGAAAGTCCGGGGACAGCGAACACCGGGGAGCTGTTTTTT. Protein: CASSQESPGTANTGELFF.

The chain couples TRBV27 to TRBJ2-3, with TRBD1 as a possible D gene (5 bases). The CDR3 contains 16 residues. Germline V CDR1 and CDR2: MNHEY, SMNVEV (reference sequence). The ends were cut back, 3 bases at V and 3 bases at J, with 16 bases in the middle. This chain's CDR3 is CASSFQRRVGTDTQYF. The CDR3 DNA reads as TGTGCCAGCAGTTTTCAACGCAGGGTAGGAACAGATACGCAGTATTTT.

Here the CDR3 reads CASNRRENEKLFF. DNA of the CDR3: TGCGCCAGCAACCGGAGGGAGAATGAAAAACTGTTTTTT. V and J are TRBV10-2 and TRBJ1-4; D is unresolved. Between the trimmed V and J ends, which lost 7 bases and 5 bases, there was a span of 11 bases. The CDR3 is made up of 13 amino acids. Germline CDR1 WSHSY, CDR2 SAAADI.

This chain joins TRBV28 and TRBJ2-7; D not resolved. This CDR3 contains 11 residues. V was trimmed by 5 bases and J by 6 bases, leaving 8 bases between them. Germline assignment: CDR1 MDHEN and CDR2 SYDVKM. The CDR3 is CASSLGFEQYF. The CDR3 bases are TGTGCCAGCAGTCTAGGGTTCGAGCAGTACTTC.

The CDR3 DNA reads as TGTGCCAGCAGTTTAGAGGTAAGGGTTGATCAGCCCCAGCATTTT. This codes for CASSLEVRVDQPQHF. V and J are TRBV28 and TRBJ1-5, with no clear D. Germline loops: CDR1 MDHEN, CDR2 SYDVKM. V lost 2 bases and J 5 bases, leaving 13 bases between the germline ends. The CDR3 sequence is 15 residues long.

This chain uses TRBV5-1 with TRBJ2-3, with D unresolved. Trimming stripped 4 bases from V and 1 base from J, with 16 bases between. Germline-derived CDR1 and CDR2 are SGHRS and YFSETQ. This CDR3 comprises 16 residues. CDR3 DNA: TGCGCCAGCAGCCCCGGTTTCGGGTCGGGCACAGATACGCAGTATTTT. This gives the protein CASSPGFGSGTDTQYF. Together with reference TRBV5-1 and TRBJ2-3, the CDR3 gives the full variable domain: KAGVTQTPRYLIKTRGQQVTLSCSPISGHRSVSWYQQTPGQGLQFLFEYFSETQRNKGNFPGRFSGRQFSNSRSEMNVSTLELGDSALYLCASSPGFGSGTDTQYFGPGTRLTVL.

The J gene is TRBJ1-5, the V gene TRBV7-3; TRBD1 is a possible D gene (6 bases). The V end lost 0 bases, the J end lost 5 bases, and 11 bases lay between the germline ends. The CDR3 is 15 amino acids. CDR1 is SGHTA and CDR2 is FQGTGA in the germline V gene. CDR3 sequence (DNA): TGTGCCAGCAGCTTAACTGGGGGCGACCATCAGCCCCAGCATTTT. This codes for CASSLTGGDHQPQHF.

This chain uses TRBV19 with TRBJ1-5; the match to TRBD1 covers 9 bases. J was trimmed by 6 bases and V by 7 bases; bases with no gene match: 16. The CDR3 extends over 17 amino acids. The germline CDR1 and CDR2 sequences are LNHDA and SQIVND (reference sequence). CDR3 sequence (DNA): TGTGCCAGTAATCCAAGTTTGGGACAGGGAGGAGGTCAGCCCCAGCATTTT. It is translated as CASNPSLGQGGGQPQHF.

V and J are TRBV11-3 and TRBJ1-1; D is ambiguous. Germline V gives CDR1 SGHNT, CDR2 YENEEA. CDR3 length: 14 residues. Trimming shortened V by 1 base and J by 3 bases, and 9 bases separated the two germline ends. The CDR3 here is CASSLGRSDTEAFF. The CDR3 nucleotides are TGTGCCAGCAGCTTAGGGCGGTCGGACACTGAAGCTTTCTTT.

The J gene is TRBJ2-5, the V gene TRBV28; no firm D call. The CDR3 has 15 amino acids. Trimming took 5 bases from V and 1 from J, leaving 14 bases between them. From germline, CDR1 is MDHEN and CDR2 SYDVKM. The CDR3 DNA is TGTGCCAGCAGTACTATGGGTAGGGTCCAAGAGACCCAGTACTTC. Protein product: CASSTMGRVQETQYF.

The chain joins TRBV15 to TRBJ1-6, with D maybe TRBD1 (6 bases). V was cut by 8 bases and J by 11 bases, with 19 bases left in between. CDR1 and CDR2 (germline): LNHNV, YYDKDF (reference sequence). The CDR3 is made up of 14 amino acids. CDR3: CATAGQPNTPPLHF. CDR3 sequence (DNA): TGTGCCACCGCCGGACAGCCGAATACCCCACCCCTCCACTTT.

J is TRBJ1-3 and V is TRBV4-2; D uncertain. Germline lookup yields CDR1 LGHNA and CDR2 YNFKEQ. Trimming took off 0 bases at V and 3 bases at J, with 9 bases between the two ends. The CDR3 spans 15 residues. CDR3 sequence: CASSQDWEVGNTIYF. The CDR3 nucleotides read TGTGCCAGCAGCCAAGATTGGGAAGTTGGAAACACCATATATTTT.

The rearrangement links TRBV14 to TRBJ2-7; D possibly corresponds to TRBD2 (6 bases). Germline-derived CDR1 and CDR2 are SGHDN and FVKESK. Trimming took 0 bases from V and 0 from J, leaving 12 bases between them. The CDR3 has 16 amino acids. As DNA, the CDR3 is TGTGCCAGCAGCCAAGATTGGACGGGAGCCTCCTACGAGCAGTACTTC. Translating gives CASSQDWTGASYEQYF.

The chain employs TRBV5-5 and TRBJ2-5, with a weak D call TRBD2 (5 bases). CDR1 is SGHKS and CDR2 is YYEKEE in the germline V gene (reference sequence). The ends were cut back, 4 bases at V and 5 bases at J, with 15 bases in the middle. The CDR3 spans 14 residues. The CDR3 nucleotides read TGTGCCAGCAGCGCCGGGATAGGAGAGGAGACCCAGTACTTC. Translation gives CASSAGIGEETQYF.

DNA for the CDR3: TGTGCCAGCAGCCCCTCAGAGGCTCTAGTCTTCAATGAGCAGTTCTTC. Its protein is CASSPSEALVFNEQFF. The V call is TRBV14, the J call TRBJ2-1; D is ambiguous. Germline V gives CDR1 SGHDN, CDR2 FVKESK. Trimming took 4 bases from V and 6 from J, leaving 19 bases between them. The CDR3 runs to 16 residues.

The gene calls are TRBV6-2 or TRBV6-3 and TRBJ2-7, with D perhaps TRBD2 (5 bases). Germline-derived CDR1 and CDR2 are MNHEY and SVGEGT. The CDR3 is made up of 16 amino acids. The V gene lost 2 bases and the J gene lost 2 bases, with 16 bases spanning the gap. The CDR3 spells CASSYVVLASTYEQYF. CDR3 in DNA: TGTGCCAGCAGTTACGTGGTTCTAGCTTCGACCTACGAGCAGTACTTC.

This clone was observed a single time. The genes are TRBV14 and TRBJ2-7; D is tentatively TRBD1 or TRBD2 (5 bases each). In germline, CDR1 is SGHDN, CDR2 FVKESK. The CDR3 covers 14 residues. V lost 4 bases and J 6 bases, leaving 16 bases between the germline ends. The chain's CDR3 is CASSPSGTIGEQYF. The CDR3 DNA is TGTGCCAGCAGCCCATCCGGGACGATCGGCGAGCAGTACTTC.

The chain links TRBV18 to TRBJ1-1, with D possibly being TRBD1 (6 bases). This CDR3 comprises 15 residues. Per the germline V gene, CDR1 is KGHSH and CDR2 is LQKENI. Trimming took off 0 bases at V and 1 base at J, with 9 bases between the two ends. CDR3 in amino acids: CASSPPNRANTEAFF. Here the CDR3 DNA reads TGTGCCAGCTCACCACCCAACAGGGCGAACACTGAAGCTTTCTTT.

This clone was seen just once. The rearrangement uses TRBV30 and TRBJ2-7; the match to TRBD2 covers 7 bases. V was clipped by 3 bases and J by 2 bases; unmatched bases: 7. The CDR3 has 14 amino acids. Looked up from germline, CDR1 is GTSNPN and CDR2 is SVGIG (reference sequence). CDR3 coding DNA: TGTGCCTGGAGAGGAACTAGCGCAGCCTACGAGCAGTACTTC. It is translated as CAWRGTSAAYEQYF.

The gene calls are TRBV10-3 and TRBJ2-3, with 9 bases that match TRBD1. Trimming cost V 4 bases and J 1 base; bases outside gene matches: 3. This CDR3 region has 15 residues. In germline, CDR1 is ENHRY, CDR2 SYGVKD. The CDR3 region is CAISGQGDGTDTQYF. The CDR3 nucleotides read TGTGCCATCAGTGGACAGGGGGACGGCACAGATACGCAGTATTTT.